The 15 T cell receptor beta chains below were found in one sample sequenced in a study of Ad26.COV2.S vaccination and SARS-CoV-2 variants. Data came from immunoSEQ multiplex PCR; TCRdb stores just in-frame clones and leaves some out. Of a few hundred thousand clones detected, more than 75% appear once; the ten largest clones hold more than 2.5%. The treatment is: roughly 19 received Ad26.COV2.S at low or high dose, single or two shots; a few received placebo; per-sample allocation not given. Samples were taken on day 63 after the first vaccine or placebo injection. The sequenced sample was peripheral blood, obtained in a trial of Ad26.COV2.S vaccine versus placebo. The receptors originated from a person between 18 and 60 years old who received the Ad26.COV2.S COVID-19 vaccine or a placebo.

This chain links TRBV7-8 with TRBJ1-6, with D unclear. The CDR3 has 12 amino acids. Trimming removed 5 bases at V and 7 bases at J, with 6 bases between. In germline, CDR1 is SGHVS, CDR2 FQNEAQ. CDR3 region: CASSHSNSPLHF. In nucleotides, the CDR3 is TGTGCCAGCAGCCACAGCAATTCACCCCTCCACTTT.

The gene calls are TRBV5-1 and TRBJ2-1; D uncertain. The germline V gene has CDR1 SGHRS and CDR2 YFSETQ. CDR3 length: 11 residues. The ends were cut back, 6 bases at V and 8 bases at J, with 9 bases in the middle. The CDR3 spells CASTVRDEQFF. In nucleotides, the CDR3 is TGCGCCAGCACGGTGCGCGATGAGCAGTTCTTC.

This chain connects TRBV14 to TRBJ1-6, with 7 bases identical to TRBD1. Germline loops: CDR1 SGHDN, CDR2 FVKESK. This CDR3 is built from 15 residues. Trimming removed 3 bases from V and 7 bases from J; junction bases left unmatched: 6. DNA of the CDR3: TGTGCCAGCAGCCACCCCGGGACAGTGAATTCACCCCTCCACTTT. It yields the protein CASSHPGTVNSPLHF. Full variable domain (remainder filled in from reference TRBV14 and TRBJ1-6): EAGVTQFPSHSVIEKGQTVTLRCDPISGHDNLYWYRRVMGKEIKFLLHFVKESKQDESGMPNNRFLAERTGGTYSTLKVQPAELEDSGVYFCASSHPGTVNSPLHFGNGTRLTVT.

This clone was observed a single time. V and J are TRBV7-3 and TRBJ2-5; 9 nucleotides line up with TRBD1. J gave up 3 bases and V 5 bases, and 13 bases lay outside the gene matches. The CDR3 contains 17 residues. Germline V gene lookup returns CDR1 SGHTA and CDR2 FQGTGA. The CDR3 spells CASSLSGGQGREETQYF. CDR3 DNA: TGTGCCAGCAGCCTGTCGGGCGGACAGGGGAGGGAAGAGACCCAGTACTTC.

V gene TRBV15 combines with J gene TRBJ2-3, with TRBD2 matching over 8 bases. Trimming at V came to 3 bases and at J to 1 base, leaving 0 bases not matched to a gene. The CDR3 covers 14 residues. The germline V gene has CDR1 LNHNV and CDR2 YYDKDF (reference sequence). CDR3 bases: TGTGCCACCAGCAGGACTAGCGGCACAGATACGCAGTATTTT. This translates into CATSRTSGTDTQYF.

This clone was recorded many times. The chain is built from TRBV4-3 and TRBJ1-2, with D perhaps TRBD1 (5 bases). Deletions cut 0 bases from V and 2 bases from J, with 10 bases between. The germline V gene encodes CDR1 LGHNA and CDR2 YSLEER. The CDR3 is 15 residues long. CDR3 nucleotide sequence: TGCGCCAGCAGCCAAGAATATCCAGGGAACTATGGCTACACCTTC. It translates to CASSQEYPGNYGYTF.

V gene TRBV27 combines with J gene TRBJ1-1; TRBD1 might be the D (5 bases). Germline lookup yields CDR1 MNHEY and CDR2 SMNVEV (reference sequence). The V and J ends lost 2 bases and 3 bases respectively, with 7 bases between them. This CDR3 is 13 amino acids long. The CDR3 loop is CASSLRGYTEAFF. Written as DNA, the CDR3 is TGTGCCAGCAGTTTACGGGGGTACACTGAAGCTTTCTTT.

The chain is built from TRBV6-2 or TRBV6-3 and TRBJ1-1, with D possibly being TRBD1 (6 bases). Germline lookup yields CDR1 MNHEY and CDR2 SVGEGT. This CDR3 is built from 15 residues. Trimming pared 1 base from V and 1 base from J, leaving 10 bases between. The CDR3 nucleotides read TGTGCCAGCAGTTACTTTGGGGGGGCGAACACTGAAGCTTTCTTT. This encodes CASSYFGGANTEAFF.

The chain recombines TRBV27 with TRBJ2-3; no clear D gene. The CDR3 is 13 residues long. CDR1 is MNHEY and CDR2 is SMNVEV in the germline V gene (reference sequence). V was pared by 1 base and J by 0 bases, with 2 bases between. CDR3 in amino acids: CASSLFSTDTQYF. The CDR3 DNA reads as TGTGCCAGCAGTTTATTTAGCACAGATACGCAGTATTTT.

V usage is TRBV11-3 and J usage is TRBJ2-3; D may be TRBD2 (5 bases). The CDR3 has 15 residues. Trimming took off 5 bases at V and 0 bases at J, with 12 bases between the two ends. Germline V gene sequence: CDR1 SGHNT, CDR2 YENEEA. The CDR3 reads CASSQTRESTDTQYF. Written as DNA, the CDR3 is TGTGCCAGCAGCCAAACGAGGGAAAGCACAGATACGCAGTATTTT. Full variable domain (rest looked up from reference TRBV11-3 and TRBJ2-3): EAGVVQSPRYKIIEKKQPVAFWCNPISGHNTLYWYLQNLGQGPELLIRYENEEAVDDSQLPKDRFSAERLKGVDSTLKIQPAELGDSAVYLCASSQTRESTDTQYFGPGTRLTVL.

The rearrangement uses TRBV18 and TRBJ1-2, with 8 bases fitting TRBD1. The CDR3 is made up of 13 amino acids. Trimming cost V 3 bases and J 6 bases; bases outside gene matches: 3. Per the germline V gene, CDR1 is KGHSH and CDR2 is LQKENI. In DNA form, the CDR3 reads TGTGCCAGCTCACCGGACAGGGTTCATGGCTACACCTTC. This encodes CASSPDRVHGYTF.

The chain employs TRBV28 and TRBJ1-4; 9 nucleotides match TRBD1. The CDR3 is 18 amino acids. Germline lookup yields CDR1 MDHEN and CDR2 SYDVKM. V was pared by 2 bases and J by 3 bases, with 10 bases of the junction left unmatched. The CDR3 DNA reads TGTGCCAGCAGTTTACTAGGACAGGGGACAACTGCTAATGAAAAACTGTTTTTT. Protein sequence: CASSLLGQGTTANEKLFF.

DNA for the CDR3: TGTGCCACCTCCTGGGACAGACTTAATTCACCCCTCCACTTT. Protein sequence: CATSWDRLNSPLHF. The chain uses TRBV19 and TRBJ1-6; 7 bases fit TRBD1. Germline CDR1 reads LNHDA; CDR2 reads SQIVND (reference sequence). The ends lost 10 bases at V and 6 bases at J; junction bases unmatched: 9. CDR3 length: 14 residues.

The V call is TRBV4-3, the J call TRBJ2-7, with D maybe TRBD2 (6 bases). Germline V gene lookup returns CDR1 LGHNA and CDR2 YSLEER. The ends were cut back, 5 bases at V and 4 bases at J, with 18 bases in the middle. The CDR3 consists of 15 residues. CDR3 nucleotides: TGCGCCAGCAGCAGTATGGAGGGCAGAGAATACGAGCAGTACTTC. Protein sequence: CASSSMEGREYEQYF.

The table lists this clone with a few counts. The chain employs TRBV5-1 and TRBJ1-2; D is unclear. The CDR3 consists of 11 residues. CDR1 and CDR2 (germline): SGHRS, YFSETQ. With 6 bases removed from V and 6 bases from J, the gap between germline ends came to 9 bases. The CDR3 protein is CASTSGDGYTF. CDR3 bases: TGCGCCAGCACCTCTGGGGATGGCTACACCTTC.